One sample yielded the 27 T cell receptor beta chains listed below, sequenced in a study of CD8+ T cells in alopecia areata. Sequencing templates came from extracted RNA that was reverse transcribed into cDNA. The protocol was immunoSEQ multiplex PCR, while the TCRdb copy is restricted to in-frame clones and leaves out a portion. This table has more than 200,000 clones, less than 80% appearing once. This specimen consisted of CD4+ T cells sorted from blood, obtained at week 0. The source of these receptors is a human donor with alopecia areata.

V and J are TRBV5-1 and TRBJ1-6; TRBD1 agrees at 7 bases. The CDR3 is 14 residues long. Germline values: CDR1 SGHRS, CDR2 YFSETQ. Trimming took 3 bases from V and 5 from J; bases not matched to a gene: 2. The CDR3 loop is CASSYQGDNSPLHF. The CDR3 DNA reads as TGCGCCAGCAGCTACCAGGGGGATAATTCACCCCTCCACTTT.

This clone showed up just a few times. The chain is built from TRBV9 and TRBJ1-2; tentatively, D is TRBD1 (5 bases). From germline, CDR1 is SGDLS and CDR2 YYNGEE. V was cut by 3 bases and J by 6 bases, with 12 bases left in between. The CDR3 spans 13 residues. The CDR3 region is CASSEAVGHGYTF. In nucleotides, the CDR3 is TGTGCCAGCAGCGAGGCGGTGGGGCATGGCTACACCTTC.

The rearrangement links TRBV6-5 to TRBJ1-1; no clear D. The V gene lost 6 bases and the J gene lost 4 bases, with 12 bases spanning the gap. This CDR3 spans 13 amino acids. CDR1 MNHEY and CDR2 SVGAGI come from the germline V gene. As DNA, the CDR3 is TGTGCCAGCAGCCCTAATGACGGCACTGAAGCTTTCTTT. Protein: CASSPNDGTEAFF.

This rearrangement joins TRBV5-1 to TRBJ2-5, with TRBD2 identical over 10 bases. The trim removed 2 bases at V and 2 bases at J, leaving 6 bases unmatched. The germline V gene has CDR1 SGHRS and CDR2 YFSETQ. The CDR3 has 16 amino acids. The CDR3, as DNA: TGCGCCAGCAGCTTAACTAGCGGGGCCCTACAAGAGACCCAGTACTTC. Protein sequence: CASSLTSGALQETQYF.

The chain recombines TRBV29-1 with TRBJ2-2; D gene ambiguous. The V end was cut by 3 bases, the J end by 1 base, with 6 bases between. The CDR3 consists of 13 residues. Germline V lookup: CDR1 SQVTM, CDR2 ANQGSEA. CDR3 sequence: CSVDLENTGELFF. Written as DNA, the CDR3 is TGCAGCGTTGATCTGGAGAACACCGGGGAGCTGTTTTTT.

This sequence joins TRBV2 and TRBJ2-5; D unresolved. Germline CDR1 SNHLY, CDR2 FYNNEI. This CDR3 has 12 amino acids. V was trimmed by 4 bases and J by 3 bases, leaving 6 bases between them. CDR3 sequence: CASSVAEETQYF. CDR3 nucleotides: TGTGCCAGCAGTGTGGCGGAAGAGACCCAGTACTTC.

V is TRBV25-1 and J is TRBJ1-6; D may be TRBD1 (5 bases). Germline CDR1 is MGHDK and CDR2 is SYGVNS. V was clipped by 0 bases and J by 9 bases, with 6 bases between them. The CDR3 extends over 13 amino acids. CDR3 amino acids: CASSEYGGSPLHF. CDR3 DNA: TGTGCCAGCAGTGAATATGGGGGTTCACCCCTCCACTTT.

The gene calls are TRBV7-2 and TRBJ2-7; D may be TRBD2 (5 bases). The CDR3 extends over 16 amino acids. The V end lost 5 bases, the J end lost 2 bases, and 19 bases lay between the germline ends. Per germline, CDR1 SGHTA and CDR2 FQGNSA. In nucleotides, the CDR3 is TGTGCCAGCAGCCTTAGCGTCACCGGACGGGCCTACGAGCAGTACTTC. It yields the protein CASSLSVTGRAYEQYF.

This chain connects TRBV29-1 to TRBJ2-7; no reliable D call. This CDR3 region has 10 residues. From germline, CDR1 is SQVTM and CDR2 ANQGSEA. The germline V and J ends were trimmed by 7 bases and 6 bases, with 10 bases remaining between them. This CDR3 reads CSAVGSEQYF. The CDR3 DNA sequence: TGCAGCGCGGTCGGGTCCGAGCAGTACTTC.

The table lists this clone with a few counts. The chain uses TRBV5-1 and TRBJ2-2; tentative D call: TRBD1 (6 bases). Germline CDR1 and CDR2: SGHRS and YFSETQ. The CDR3 is 16 amino acids. V gave up 1 base and J gave up 1 base, with 11 bases separating them. The DNA of the CDR3 is TGCGCCAGCAGCTTGACGTCACAGGGGAACACCGGGGAGCTGTTTTTT. Its protein is CASSLTSQGNTGELFF.

About this clone itself: This specimen includes other DNA sequences encoding the same CDR3. The chain has TRBV20-1 and TRBJ2-5, with D uncertain. Germline-derived CDR1 and CDR2 are DFQATT and SNEGSKA (reference sequence). V dropped 3 bases and J dropped 4 bases, with 6 bases sitting between them. This CDR3 spans 11 amino acids. Here the CDR3 reads CSARPLETQYF. In nucleotides, the CDR3 is TGCAGTGCTAGGCCGTTAGAGACCCAGTACTTC.

The chain recombines TRBV7-9 with TRBJ2-1; maybe TRBD1 (6 bases). CDR1 is SEHNR and CDR2 is FQNEAQ in the germline V gene (reference sequence). Trimming pared 5 bases from V and 6 bases from J, leaving 14 bases between. This CDR3 has 14 amino acids. CDR3 sequence reads: CASSPGQYFNEQFF. DNA of the CDR3: TGTGCCAGCAGCCCCGGACAGTATTTCAATGAGCAGTTCTTC.

This rearrangement joins TRBV9 to TRBJ2-2; perhaps TRBD1 as D (6 bases). Trimming shortened V by 0 bases and J by 6 bases, and 12 bases separated the two germline ends. The length of the CDR3 is 15 residues. Germline V CDR1 and CDR2: SGDLS, YYNGEE. CDR3 amino acids: CASSVGTGFPGELFF. In DNA, the CDR3 is TGTGCCAGCAGCGTAGGCACAGGGTTCCCCGGGGAGCTGTTTTTT. The whole variable domain, filled in from reference TRBV9 and TRBJ2-2, reads DSGVTQTPKHLITATGQRVTLRCSPRSGDLSVYWYQQSLDQGLQFLIQYYNGEERAKGNILERFSAQQFPDLHSELNLSSLELGDSALYFCASSVGTGFPGELFFGEGSRLTVL.

The V call is TRBV5-6, the J call TRBJ2-6; D call uncertain. Trimming left V 5 bases short and J 0 bases short, with 12 bases between. CDR3 length equals 16 residues. The germline V gene has CDR1 SGHDT and CDR2 YYEEEE. CDR3 sequence reads: CASSSDPSSGANVLTF. The CDR3 DNA follows: TGTGCCAGCAGTAGTGACCCGAGCTCTGGGGCCAACGTCCTGACTTTC. Variable domain in full (rest from reference TRBV5-6 and TRBJ2-6): DAGVTQSPTHLIKTRGQQVTLRCSPKSGHDTVSWYQQALGQGPQFIFQYYEEEERQRGNFPDRFSGHQFPNYSSELNVNALLLGDSALYLCASSSDPSSGANVLTFGAGSRLTVL.

The gene calls are TRBV29-1 and TRBJ2-5; no reliable D call. V was cut by 6 bases and J by 3 bases, with 14 bases left in between. Germline V gene lookup returns CDR1 SQVTM and CDR2 ANQGSEA. The CDR3 totals 13 residues. CDR3 loop: CSVHGRGEETQYF. The CDR3 coding sequence is TGCAGCGTCCACGGCAGAGGCGAAGAGACCCAGTACTTC.

On this clone: The same CDR3 can be traced to other DNA sequences in this sample. This chain uses TRBV5-1 with TRBJ2-5, with TRBD1 as a possible D gene (6 bases). There are 15 residues in the CDR3. V shed 0 bases and J shed 2 bases, with 11 bases lying between them. CDR1 and CDR2 from the germline V gene are SGHRS and YFSETQ. DNA for the CDR3: TGCGCCAGCAGCTTGGCCCTTAGGGGGCAAGAGACCCAGTACTTC. It encodes CASSLALRGQETQYF.

In its sample, this clone was seen many times. V usage is TRBV4-1 and J usage is TRBJ2-1, with 12 nucleotides matching TRBD2. The CDR3 sequence is 20 residues long. Trimming at V came to 2 bases and at J to 0 bases, leaving 11 bases not matched to a gene. CDR1 MGHRA and CDR2 YSYEKL come from the germline V gene. CDR3 amino acids: CASSQLGLAGGRNSYNEQFF. DNA for the CDR3: TGCGCCAGCAGCCAACTGGGCCTAGCGGGGGGGCGGAACTCCTACAATGAGCAGTTCTTC.

In this sample, this clone turned up a few times. The chain has TRBV9 and TRBJ2-6, with TRBD1 identical over 7 bases. This CDR3 comprises 18 residues. Germline V gene lookup returns CDR1 SGDLS and CDR2 YYNGEE. Unmatched junction bases numbered 10, after V lost 0 bases and J lost 4 bases. CDR3 in amino acids: CASSVEGRGYGGANVLTF. As DNA, the CDR3 is TGTGCCAGCAGCGTAGAGGGCAGGGGGTACGGAGGGGCCAACGTCCTGACTTTC.

The chain uses TRBV25-1 and TRBJ1-1; D unclear. Germline CDR1 MGHDK, CDR2 SYGVNS. With 6 bases removed from V and 0 bases from J, the gap between germline ends came to 5 bases. CDR3 length: 12 residues. DNA for the CDR3: TGTGCCAGCAGCTCGATGAACACTGAAGCTTTCTTT. Translated, it gives CASSSMNTEAFF.

The rearrangement links TRBV30 to TRBJ1-1, with 7 bases that match TRBD1. V was clipped by 7 bases and J by 4 bases; unmatched bases: 6. Germline V lookup: CDR1 GTSNPN, CDR2 SVGIG (reference sequence). The CDR3 loop spans 12 amino acids. CDR3 loop: CASQGMGTEAFF. CDR3 in DNA: TGTGCCTCACAGGGGATGGGCACTGAAGCTTTCTTT. The variable domain in full, with the rest retrieved from reference TRBV30 and TRBJ1-1, is SQTIHQWPATLVQPVGSPLSLECTVEGTSNPNLYWYRQAAGRGLQLLFYSVGIGQISSEVPQNLSASRPQDRQFILSSKKLLLSDSGFYLCASQGMGTEAFFGQGTRLTVV.

V and J are TRBV4-3 and TRBJ1-5, with unresolved D. Germline CDR1 LGHNA, CDR2 YSLEER. V was shortened by 0 bases and J by 1 base, with 7 bases between the two germline ends. CDR3 length: 15 residues. The CDR3 protein is CASSQEGGSNQPQHF. As DNA, the CDR3 is TGCGCCAGCAGCCAAGAGGGAGGAAGCAATCAGCCCCAGCATTTT.

V and J are TRBV30 and TRBJ2-7, with D possibly matching TRBD1 (6 bases). CDR1 is GTSNPN and CDR2 is SVGIG in the germline V gene (reference sequence). V was pared by 4 bases and J by 1 base, with 11 bases between. This CDR3 contains 13 residues. DNA for the CDR3: TGTGCCTGGACCGCAGGACAGTCCTACGAGCAGTACTTC. Its translation: CAWTAGQSYEQYF.

This chain connects TRBV30 to TRBJ1-2; tentatively, D is TRBD1 (5 bases). The CDR3 runs 13 residues. Looked up from germline, CDR1 is GTSNPN and CDR2 is SVGIG (reference sequence). The ends were cut back, 2 bases at V and 5 bases at J, with 12 bases in the middle. Here the CDR3 DNA reads TGTGCCTGGAGTACGGGGACGGTATATGGCTACACCTTC. Its translation: CAWSTGTVYGYTF.

The chain employs TRBV20-1 and TRBJ2-5, with D hard to call. Trimming shortened V by 3 bases and J by 8 bases, and 10 bases separated the two germline ends. CDR3 length equals 11 residues. Germline V gene lookup returns CDR1 DFQATT and CDR2 SNEGSKA (reference sequence). CDR3 bases: TGCAGTGCTAGGGCTCCGGTTACCCAGTACTTC. Encoded protein: CSARAPVTQYF.

Comments on this clone: Its ends do not fully match the called genes, so a read error is possible. The V call is TRBV15, the J call TRBJ2-1, with 10 bases fitting TRBD2. The V gene's germline CDR1 is LNHNV and CDR2 YYDKDF (reference sequence). This CDR3 has 14 amino acids. The CDR3 protein is CATSRDASGGLELF. CDR3 sequence (DNA): TGTGCCACCAGCAGAGACGCTAGCGGGGGCCTTGAGCTCTTC.

This chain connects TRBV29-1 to TRBJ2-3; no firm D call. The CDR3 contains 14 residues. From germline, CDR1 is SQVTM and CDR2 ANQGSEA. V was cut by 2 bases and J by 2 bases, with 11 bases left in between. CDR3 nucleotides: TGCAGCGTTGAACGGAGTCAGTCCACAGATACGCAGTATTTT. Protein sequence: CSVERSQSTDTQYF.

This rearrangement joins TRBV5-1 to TRBJ2-3; TRBD1 aligns across 7 bases. The CDR3 sequence is 15 residues long. V shed 4 bases and J 2 bases; nucleotides not matched to a gene: 7. The germline CDR1 and CDR2 sequences are SGHRS and YFSETQ. CDR3: CASSPGQQLTDTQYF. In DNA, the CDR3 is TGCGCCAGCAGCCCGGGACAGCAACTCACAGATACGCAGTATTTT. Variable domain in full (rest from reference TRBV5-1 and TRBJ2-3): KAGVTQTPRYLIKTRGQQVTLSCSPISGHRSVSWYQQTPGQGLQFLFEYFSETQRNKGNFPGRFSGRQFSNSRSEMNVSTLELGDSALYLCASSPGQQLTDTQYFGPGTRLTVL.